This T cell receptor beta chain was recovered during a study of cytomegalovirus exposure and HLA in healthy donors. Overall study findings and caveats: The authors confirmed in vitro that a few CMV-associated chains were specific for CMV antigens. Across donors, most TCRs were seen rarely, yet some public ones were widespread. Reportedly, diagnosis of cytomegalovirus status by the classifier showed high specificity and sensitivity.

Worth noting for this clone: Its antigen is not known.

Amplification used 60 Vbeta primers and 13 Jbeta primers. TCRdb keeps only in-frame clones here, not all; method: immunoSEQ multiplex PCR. The table lists approximately 58,000 clones. CDR3 length: 12 amino acids. Germline-derived CDR1 and CDR2 are LNHDA and SQIVND (reference sequence). With 4 bases removed from V and 2 bases from J, the gap between germline ends came to 5 bases. The rearrangement uses TRBV19 and TRBJ1-2; D is undetermined. This TCR was sampled from a man aged 30 to 45 in good health and CMV-seropositive. The source material was PBMCs. DNA for the CDR3: TGTGCCAGTAGTACCCGGAACTATGGCTACACCTTC. Translation gives CASSTRNYGYTF.